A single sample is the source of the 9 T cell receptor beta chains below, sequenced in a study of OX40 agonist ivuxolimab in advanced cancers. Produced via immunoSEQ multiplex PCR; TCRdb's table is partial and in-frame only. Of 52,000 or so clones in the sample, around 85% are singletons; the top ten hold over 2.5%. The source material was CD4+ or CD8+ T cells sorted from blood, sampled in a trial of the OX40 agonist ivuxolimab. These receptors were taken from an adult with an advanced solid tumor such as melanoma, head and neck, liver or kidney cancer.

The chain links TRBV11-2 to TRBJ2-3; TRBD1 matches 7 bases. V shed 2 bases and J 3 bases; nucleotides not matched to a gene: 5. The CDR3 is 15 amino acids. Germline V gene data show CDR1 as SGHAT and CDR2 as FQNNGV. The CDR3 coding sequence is TGTGCCAGCAGCTTACGGACAGGTGGGACAGATACGCAGTATTTT. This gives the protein CASSLRTGGTDTQYF.

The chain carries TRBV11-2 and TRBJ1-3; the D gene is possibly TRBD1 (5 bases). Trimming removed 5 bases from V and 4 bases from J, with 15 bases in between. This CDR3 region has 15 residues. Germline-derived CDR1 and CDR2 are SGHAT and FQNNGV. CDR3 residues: CASSTNAGSGNTIYF. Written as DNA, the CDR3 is TGTGCCAGCAGCACTAACGCAGGGTCCGGAAACACCATATATTTT.

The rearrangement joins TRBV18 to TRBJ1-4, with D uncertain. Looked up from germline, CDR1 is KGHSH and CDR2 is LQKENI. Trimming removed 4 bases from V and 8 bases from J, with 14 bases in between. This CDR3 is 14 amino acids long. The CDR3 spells CASSLIGKNEKLFF. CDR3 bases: TGTGCCAGCTCACTTATCGGGAAGAACGAAAAACTGTTTTTT. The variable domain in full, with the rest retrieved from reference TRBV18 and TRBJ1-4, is NAGVMQNPRHLVRRRGQEARLRCSPMKGHSHVYWYRQLPEEGLKFMVYLQKENIIDESGMPKERFSAEFPKEGPSILRIQQVVRGDSAAYFCASSLIGKNEKLFFGSGTQLSVL.

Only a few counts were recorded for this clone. CDR3 DNA: TGTGCCAGCAGCTTAAGATTGGCCTCGGCAGGCGCTGGAAACACCATATATTTT. It encodes CASSLRLASAGAGNTIYF. The chain employs TRBV13 and TRBJ1-3; D gene ambiguous. Germline assignment: CDR1 PRHDT and CDR2 FYEKMQ (reference sequence). The CDR3 runs 18 residues. The germline V and J ends were trimmed by 2 bases and 2 bases, with 19 bases remaining between them.

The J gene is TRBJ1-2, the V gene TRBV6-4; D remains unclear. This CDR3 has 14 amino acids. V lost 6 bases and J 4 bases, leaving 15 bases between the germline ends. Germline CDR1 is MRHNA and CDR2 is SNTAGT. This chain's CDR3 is CASRPTRVCYGYTF. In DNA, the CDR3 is TGTGCCAGCAGACCCACAAGGGTTTGCTATGGCTACACCTTC.

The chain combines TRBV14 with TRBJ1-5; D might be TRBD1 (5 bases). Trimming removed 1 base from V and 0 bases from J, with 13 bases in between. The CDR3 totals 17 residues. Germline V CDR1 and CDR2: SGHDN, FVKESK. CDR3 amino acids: CASSQGDWTYSNQPQHF. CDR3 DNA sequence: TGTGCCAGCAGCCAAGGGGACTGGACTTATAGCAATCAGCCCCAGCATTTT.

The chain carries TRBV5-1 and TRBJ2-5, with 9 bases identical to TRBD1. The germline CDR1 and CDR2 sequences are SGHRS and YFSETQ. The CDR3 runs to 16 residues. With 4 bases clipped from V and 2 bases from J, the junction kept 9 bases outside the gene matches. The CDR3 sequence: CASSPRTGVPQETQYF. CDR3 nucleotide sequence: TGCGCCAGCAGCCCGAGGACAGGGGTCCCTCAAGAGACCCAGTACTTC.

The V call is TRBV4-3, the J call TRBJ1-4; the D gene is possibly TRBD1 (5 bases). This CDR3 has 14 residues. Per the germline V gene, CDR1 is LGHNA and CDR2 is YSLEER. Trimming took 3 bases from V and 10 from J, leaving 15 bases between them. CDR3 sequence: CASSQTGAGVKLFF. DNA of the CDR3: TGCGCCAGCAGCCAGACGGGAGCGGGGGTAAAACTGTTTTTT.

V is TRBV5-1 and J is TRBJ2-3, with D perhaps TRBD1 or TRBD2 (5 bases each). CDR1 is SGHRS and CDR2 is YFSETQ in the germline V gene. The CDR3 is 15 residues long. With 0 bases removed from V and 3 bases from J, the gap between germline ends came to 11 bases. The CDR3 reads CASSLDGAITDTQYF. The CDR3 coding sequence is TGCGCCAGCAGCTTGGACGGGGCCATAACAGATACGCAGTATTTT.